This T cell receptor beta chain derives from a study of molecular identifiers for immune sequencing clone quantification. Looking at the study overall: Replicates split RNA from about 20,000 or 100,000 naive CD8 cells five ways, and the researchers sequenced four portions.

Previously described methods with listed TCR primers produced the bulk TCR libraries. In TCRdb, the PCR reads were re-called with MiXCR into one record per CDR3 protein. This table has hundreds of thousands of distinct CDR3 sequences, roughly a fifth appearing once. The CDR3 is made up of 16 amino acids. Trimming shortened V by 6 bases and J by 2 bases, and 19 bases separated the two germline ends. Germline CDR1 and CDR2: SGDLS and YYNGEE. Sequenced sample: naive CD8+ T cells from blood, with Jurkat cell RNA spiked in. The subset denotes: FACS-sorted CD8+CD4-CCR7+CD45RA+ naive T cells. This TCR derives from a human donor in good health. Some libraries in this study had Jurkat cell RNA spiked in. V is TRBV9 and J is TRBJ2-3; TRBD1 is a possible D gene (6 bases). Here the CDR3 reads CASNEGVGASTDTQYF. CDR3 in DNA: TGTGCCAGCAACGAGGGGGTGGGGGCCTCCACAGATACGCAGTATTTT.